The TCR beta chain described here comes from a study of PD-L1 blockade in urothelial cancer. Study in general: Blood drawn 3 weeks (second dose) and 6 weeks after treatment start was analyzed.

Documented time point: peripheral blood 6 weeks after treatment start. Libraries were prepared by immunoSEQ multiplex PCR; TCRdb keeps only in-frame clonotypes and omits some of them. The sample has around 40,000 clones; 86% are singletons. Germline CDR1 reads SEHNR; CDR2 reads FQNEAQ (reference sequence). This CDR3 region has 13 residues. The V end lost 5 bases, the J end lost 5 bases, and 13 bases lay between the germline ends. The sample consisted of PBMCs, taken around atezolizumab (anti-PD-L1) treatment. This chain links TRBV7-9 with TRBJ2-7; a possible D gene is TRBD1 (6 bases). The source of this sequence is a man in his fifties or sixties with urothelial cancer. The CDR3 loop is CASSQTGSHEQYF. The CDR3 DNA reads as TGTGCCAGCAGCCAAACAGGGTCCCACGAGCAGTACTTC.